This T cell receptor beta chain came from a study of beta chain features in type 1 diabetes. Study-wide context: In age, gender and cell yields, patients were similar to healthy donors. Study outcomes and limitations: Patients with Type 1 diabetes showed moderately but significantly shorter TCRB CDR3s in all four CD4+ subsets. The naive, central memory and Treg TCRB repertoires showed an apparent similarity that was greater among patients than among healthy donors.

Sequenced material consisted of expressed TCRB transcripts (all of the isolated RNA was reverse transcribed). Sequenced by immunoSEQ multiplex PCR; TCRdb stores in-frame clones only, minus some. The sample contains hundreds of thousands of clones, over 12% of which appear only once. Trimming shortened V by 4 bases and J by 2 bases, and 11 bases separated the two germline ends. The CDR3 contains 14 residues. Germline values: CDR1 SGHRS, CDR2 YFSETQ. This clone was counted a few times. The antigen remains undetermined. The chain carries TRBV5-1 and TRBJ2-3; D not resolved. Source material: naive CD4+ T cells from blood. This TCR was recovered from a man aged 18 to 30 with type 1 diabetes. CDR3 loop: CASSMGSYTDTQYF. The DNA for the CDR3 is TGCGCCAGCAGCATGGGCAGCTACACAGATACGCAGTATTTT.